What follows describes a single T cell receptor (beta chain). This clonotype was observed a few times. Its antigen is still unknown. No base quality values were provided; no much bigger clone lies one nucleotide off. In the paper's terms, the treatment or condition label means: live attenuated yellow fever vaccine strain. A standard Ficoll-Paque protocol was used to isolate PBMCs from peripheral blood. Dynabeads CD4 and CD8 positive selection kits were used to isolate the CD4 and CD8 T-cell fractions. RNA was extracted with TriZol from bulk PBMCs, CD4 and CD8 fractions, and dextramer-positive and dextramer-negative fractions. The sample comes from a study of T cells after yellow fever vaccination (dated by TCRdb to the late 2010s). Some background on the complete study: The SMART-Seq v4 Ultra Low Input RNA kit was used to prepare libraries from fractions with low cell numbers. Bulk TCR alpha and beta repertoires were sequenced longitudinally to track T-cell clones before and after primary and booster YFV17D yellow fever vaccination. Two healthy male donors made up the cohort, one aged 18 to 29 years and the other aged 30 to 40 years. Blood was drawn at multiple timepoints before and after primary and secondary immunization, with bulk PBMC replicates and cell subsets isolated.

The CDR3 measures 16 amino acids from cysteine to phenylalanine. The only DNA kept is the CDR3, 48 bases in frame from the first base. V gives up 5 bases and J gives up 4 bases, and the segment between their germline ends measures 18 bases. Based on the germline V gene, the CDR1 and CDR2 sequences are SGHTA and FQGNSA. Synthesis of TCR cDNA relied on 5'RACE template switching, a step that introduced a universal primer site along with unique molecular identifiers. Priming for cDNA synthesis came from both the TCR alpha and TCR beta constant segments. Libraries were amplified in two PCR steps, with sample barcodes and sequencing adapters added in the second step. Sequencing of the libraries was done on either Illumina HiSeq 2500 (2x100 bp) or NovaSeq (2x150 bp). The authors' analysis ran thus. Demultiplexing of reads and collapsing into UMI consensus sequences were performed with MIGEC, and V(D)J alignment was carried out with MiXCR. Vaccine-responding clonotypes were defined with edgeR using replicate PBMC samples, requiring FDR below 0.01 and a log2 fold change above 5 up to day 15. CD4 or CD8 identity was assigned to each bulk clonotype according to whether the clonotype was present at higher abundance in the sequenced CD4 repertoire or the sequenced CD8 repertoire. TCRdb handled the public reads itself, with Q25 trimming in fastp and clone calling in MiXCR, and kept productive beta chains. Merged by CDR3 protein, the rows form single entries marked with the most common genes and DNA. The V and J calls were determined by TCRdb, not by the authors. For this sample the table gives some 150,000 distinct CDR3 sequences, of which under 7% were detected only once. The leading ten clones occupy more than 0.6% of the sample.

Paper-wide results and their limitations: Only a couple of donors were included in the study, so the extent to which the findings can be generalized is limited. Compared with the primary T-cell response, the secondary T-cell response was weaker but faster, peaking on day 5 rather than day 15. Most clones expanded after primary vaccination were re-detected after the booster (about 96% of CD4 and more than 70% of CD8), suggesting broad memory maintenance. Computational filtering was needed because FACS-sorted repertoires could contain abundant contaminating clonotypes from the bulk population. A small share of clonotypes occurred in both CD4 and CD8 compartments, likely arising from convergent recombination.

In this chain, TRBV7-2 is recombined with TRBJ2-1; matching of 6 bases hints at TRBD2 as the D gene. The receptor comes from a young man who received the YFV17D yellow fever vaccine. The sequencing used CD4+ T cells sorted from PBMCs, collected 10 days after the yellow fever booster vaccination. The DNA sequence is TGTGCCAGCAGCGGGGGAGGCGGGATGAGATACAATGAGCAGTTCTTC. Its amino acids are CASSGGGGMRYNEQFF.